This TCR beta chain was profiled in a study of cytomegalovirus exposure and HLA in healthy donors. Study information: Genotyping of about 400 donors showed that roughly 80% belonged to the Caucasian-associated ancestry cluster. Study-level results: TCR sequences were mostly rare, though some public TCRs occurred in many donors. A later analysis reportedly found fewer N-insertions in an Asian-associated ancestry cluster than the roughly 670-donor mean. Follow-up analysis found HLA locus-dependent TCR association rates, highest for DRB1 and lowest for HLA-C.

PCR employed 60 Vbeta and 13 Jbeta primers. Libraries were prepared by immunoSEQ multiplex PCR; TCRdb keeps only in-frame clonotypes and omits some of them. Among 97,000 or so clones listed, approximately 71% were seen once. Germline-derived CDR1 and CDR2 are SGHAT and FQDESV (reference sequence). The V end lost 1 base, the J end lost 1 base, and 8 bases lay between the germline ends. There are 14 residues in the CDR3. Comments on this clone: Antigen unknown.

This chain connects TRBV11-1 to TRBJ2-7; D not resolved. The source material was PBMCs. This clonotype was sampled from a male donor in good health and CMV-seropositive. The CDR3 protein is CASSLVAPSYEQYF. DNA of the CDR3: TGTGCCAGCAGCTTAGTGGCCCCGTCCTACGAGCAGTACTTC.